A single sample is the source of the 19 T cell receptor beta chains below, sequenced in a study of cytomegalovirus exposure and HLA in healthy donors. In the PCR, 60 Vbeta and 13 Jbeta primers were used. Here immunoSEQ multiplex PCR was the method, and the copy in TCRdb shows in-frame clones only, minus some. The sample records some 110,000 clones, roughly 73% being singletons. The sequenced material came from PBMCs. The source of these receptors is a man aged 55 to 70 in good health and CMV-seropositive.

This rearrangement joins TRBV7-2 to TRBJ2-5, with TRBD2 identical over 10 bases. The CDR3 runs 15 residues. Unmatched junction bases numbered 7, after V lost 5 bases and J lost 4 bases. CDR1 is SGHTA and CDR2 is FQGNSA in the germline V gene. The CDR3, as DNA: TGTGCCAGCAGCGTAATAGCGGGGGGACCAGAGACCCAGTACTTC. Translation: CASSVIAGGPETQYF.

CDR3 sequence reads: CAITGRSNYGYTF. CDR3 nucleotide sequence: TGTGCCATCACCGGGAGAAGTAACTATGGCTACACCTTC. V gene TRBV10-3 combines with J gene TRBJ1-2; D not certain. The CDR3 contains 13 residues. V was clipped by 7 bases and J by 1 base, with 10 bases between them. CDR1 ENHRY and CDR2 SYGVKD come from the germline V gene.

The chain couples TRBV28 to TRBJ1-1; 9 bases are a match to TRBD1. This CDR3 comprises 14 residues. Trimming took 5 bases from V and 9 from J; bases not matched to a gene: 10. CDR1 MDHEN and CDR2 SYDVKM come from the germline V gene. The CDR3 nucleotides are TGTGCCAGCAGTCTTCCGGGACAGGGAAGTCAAGCTTTCTTT. Its protein is CASSLPGQGSQAFF. Variable domain in full (rest from reference TRBV28 and TRBJ1-1): DVKVTQSSRYLVKRTGEKVFLECVQDMDHENMFWYRQDPGLGLRLIYFSYDVKMKEKGDIPEGYSVSREKKERFSLILESASTNQTSMYLCASSLPGQGSQAFFGQGTRLTVV.

The chain recombines TRBV7-6 with TRBJ2-3; 11 nucleotides match TRBD1. Losses at the gene ends were 1 base for V and 5 bases for J; bases not matched to a gene: 2. CDR3 length equals 15 residues. Per the germline V gene, CDR1 is SGHVS and CDR2 is FNYEAQ. The CDR3, as DNA: TGTGCCAGCAGCTTAGGGGACAGGGGGATAGATACGCAGTATTTT. This translates into CASSLGDRGIDTQYF.

As for this clone: Germline is not matched at one junction end, which may reflect a read error. Other nucleotide sequences from this sample produce the same CDR3. V usage is TRBV2 and J usage is TRBJ1-1; TRBD1 is a possible D gene (6 bases). CDR3 size: 14 residues. CDR1 is SNHLY and CDR2 is FYNNEI in the germline V gene. CDR3 loop: CASSVRDKNTEAFF. In DNA, the CDR3 is TGTGCCAGCAGTGTCCGGGACAAGAACACTGAAGCCTTCTTT.

The chain couples TRBV6-5 to TRBJ2-5; D perhaps matches TRBD1 (6 bases). The DNA matches TRBJ2-7 better at its end, which makes the J call doubtful. CDR3 length equals 13 residues. Germline CDR1 reads MNHEY; CDR2 reads SVGAGI. The CDR3 protein is CASSYQGPYEQYF. CDR3 bases: TGTGCCAGCAGTTACCAGGGGCCCTACGAGCAGTACTTC.

This clone has a single count. This rearrangement joins TRBV19 to TRBJ2-5; D uncertain. Trimming took 2 bases from V and 5 from J, leaving 9 bases between them. In germline, CDR1 is LNHDA, CDR2 SQIVND (reference sequence). The CDR3 has 13 amino acids. The CDR3 region is CASSITATETQYF. The CDR3, as DNA: TGTGCCAGTAGTATAACAGCTACGGAGACCCAGTACTTC.

V usage is TRBV5-6 and J usage is TRBJ1-2; possible D gene TRBD1, 5 bases. Per the germline V gene, CDR1 is SGHDT and CDR2 is YYEEEE. The CDR3 extends over 16 amino acids. The ends were cut back, 5 bases at V and 1 base at J, with 18 bases in the middle. The CDR3, as DNA: TGTGCCAGCAGGCCCGTCTCGGGGGAGGTTAACTATGGCTACACCTTC. This codes for CASRPVSGEVNYGYTF.

This clone was seen only once. The chain couples TRBV15 to TRBJ1-6; a weak D match, TRBD1 (5 bases). V gave up 4 bases and J gave up 10 bases, with 23 bases separating them. Germline CDR1 and CDR2: LNHNV and YYDKDF (reference sequence). This CDR3 comprises 17 residues. The CDR3 region has the DNA TGTGCCACCAGCACCCCAACCTCGGGGGGACGAGAATCACCCCTCCACTTT. This codes for CATSTPTSGGRESPLHF.

This rearrangement joins TRBV11-2 to TRBJ2-7; perhaps TRBD2 as D (6 bases). CDR1 is SGHAT and CDR2 is FQNNGV in the germline V gene. Trimming shortened V by 5 bases and J by 7 bases, and 18 bases separated the two germline ends. The CDR3 has 14 residues. The CDR3: CASSRSGDSREQYF. CDR3 DNA: TGTGCCAGCAGCCGCTCGGGGGATTCGCGAGAGCAGTACTTC.

The gene calls are TRBV28 and TRBJ1-6; D gene ambiguous. Trimming cost V 7 bases and J 10 bases, with 17 bases left between them. CDR1 is MDHEN and CDR2 is SYDVKM in the germline V gene. The CDR3 has 14 residues. The CDR3 DNA sequence: TGTGCCAGCAACGAGGGAATCCTTGACTCACCCCTCCACTTT. Its protein is CASNEGILDSPLHF.

The chain employs TRBV7-8 and TRBJ2-1; 7 bases map to TRBD1. Germline lookup yields CDR1 SGHVS and CDR2 FQNEAQ. The CDR3 extends over 15 amino acids. J lost 2 bases, V lost 3 bases, and 4 bases had no gene match. This CDR3 is CASSFIGGAYNEQFF. The CDR3 DNA follows: TGTGCCAGCAGCTTTATAGGGGGCGCCTACAATGAGCAGTTCTTC.

J is TRBJ2-5 and V is TRBV11-1; 7 nucleotides match TRBD1. The CDR3 is made up of 14 amino acids. Trimming removed 3 bases from V and 3 bases from J; junction bases left unmatched: 4. Germline V gene lookup returns CDR1 SGHAT and CDR2 FQDESV (reference sequence). The CDR3 here is CASSLGQFEETQYF. The CDR3 DNA reads TGTGCCAGCAGCTTGGGACAGTTCGAAGAGACCCAGTACTTC.

V and J are TRBV15 and TRBJ2-3, with TRBD2 matching over 7 bases. This CDR3 has 17 amino acids. From germline, CDR1 is LNHNV and CDR2 YYDKDF (reference sequence). V dropped 1 base and J dropped 0; count of bases not matched to a gene: 7. CDR3 residues: CATSRGPSRGSTDTQYF. CDR3 bases: TGTGCCACCAGCAGAGGACCGTCGCGGGGGAGCACAGATACGCAGTATTTT.

The J gene is TRBJ2-7, the V gene TRBV27; D may be TRBD2 (6 bases). Trimming took 7 bases from V and 7 from J, leaving 8 bases between them. Germline V gene sequence: CDR1 MNHEY, CDR2 SMNVEV (reference sequence). This CDR3 is 10 amino acids long. The CDR3 DNA follows: TGTGCCAGCATGGGGGGAGAGCAGTACTTC. Its translation is CASMGGEQYF.

As regards this clone: The sample carries other DNA sequences with the same CDR3. This chain connects TRBV5-1 to TRBJ1-1; possibly TRBD1 for D (6 bases). Between the trimmed V and J ends, which lost 1 base and 6 bases, there was a span of 16 bases. The germline V gene encodes CDR1 SGHRS and CDR2 YFSETQ. This CDR3 contains 15 residues. CDR3: CASSLLQGSFPEAFF. The DNA of the CDR3 is TGCGCCAGCAGCTTGTTGCAGGGGTCTTTCCCTGAAGCTTTCTTT. The variable domain in full, completed from reference TRBV5-1 and TRBJ1-1, reads KAGVTQTPRYLIKTRGQQVTLSCSPISGHRSVSWYQQTPGQGLQFLFEYFSETQRNKGNFPGRFSGRQFSNSRSEMNVSTLELGDSALYLCASSLLQGSFPEAFFGQGTRLTVV.

The V call is TRBV7-3, the J call TRBJ1-2; the D is unclear. The germline gives CDR1 SGHTA, CDR2 FQGTGA. The length of the CDR3 is 13 residues. V lost 4 bases, J lost 5 bases, and 11 bases lay in between. CDR3 sequence (DNA): TGTGCCAGCAGCTCGGGAAATGGGTATGGCTACACCTTC. It encodes CASSSGNGYGYTF.

V and J are TRBV11-2 and TRBJ2-3, with 9 bases aligning to TRBD2. Germline CDR1 SGHAT, CDR2 FQNNGV. The junction had 5 bases not matched to a gene; V was cut back by 5 bases and J by 2 bases. The CDR3 runs 15 residues. The CDR3, as DNA: TGTGCCAGCAGCGCGCGGGGGGGAGACACAGATACGCAGTATTTT. It is translated as CASSARGGDTDTQYF.

This clone was observed a handful of times. The chain joins TRBV4-1 to TRBJ1-5; 11 bases map to TRBD1. Germline assignment: CDR1 MGHRA and CDR2 YSYEKL. V lost 3 bases, J lost 2 bases, and 6 bases stayed unmatched. The CDR3 has 17 amino acids. The CDR3 region is CASSQFGQGAGNQPQHF. For the CDR3, the DNA is TGCGCCAGCAGCCAGTTCGGACAGGGGGCCGGCAATCAGCCCCAGCATTTT.